What follows is one TCR beta chain and its context. Germline assignment: CDR1 SGDLS and CDR2 YYNGEE. CDR3 length equals 13 residues. V dropped 3 bases and J dropped 13; count of bases not matched to a gene: 8. Using immunoSEQ multiplex PCR, the repertoire was profiled, and TCRdb retains in-frame clones only, with some absent. Among approximately 82,000 clones listed, 95% were seen once. This entry belongs to a study of cytomegalovirus exposure and HLA in healthy donors. The chain recombines TRBV9 with TRBJ1-1, with TRBD1 identical over 11 bases. The TCR comes from a woman aged 18 to 35 in good health and CMV-seronegative. Sample: PBMCs. CDR3: CASSDGQGARSFF. The CDR3 DNA reads TGTGCCAGCAGCGACGGACAGGGGGCGCGAAGTTTCTTT.